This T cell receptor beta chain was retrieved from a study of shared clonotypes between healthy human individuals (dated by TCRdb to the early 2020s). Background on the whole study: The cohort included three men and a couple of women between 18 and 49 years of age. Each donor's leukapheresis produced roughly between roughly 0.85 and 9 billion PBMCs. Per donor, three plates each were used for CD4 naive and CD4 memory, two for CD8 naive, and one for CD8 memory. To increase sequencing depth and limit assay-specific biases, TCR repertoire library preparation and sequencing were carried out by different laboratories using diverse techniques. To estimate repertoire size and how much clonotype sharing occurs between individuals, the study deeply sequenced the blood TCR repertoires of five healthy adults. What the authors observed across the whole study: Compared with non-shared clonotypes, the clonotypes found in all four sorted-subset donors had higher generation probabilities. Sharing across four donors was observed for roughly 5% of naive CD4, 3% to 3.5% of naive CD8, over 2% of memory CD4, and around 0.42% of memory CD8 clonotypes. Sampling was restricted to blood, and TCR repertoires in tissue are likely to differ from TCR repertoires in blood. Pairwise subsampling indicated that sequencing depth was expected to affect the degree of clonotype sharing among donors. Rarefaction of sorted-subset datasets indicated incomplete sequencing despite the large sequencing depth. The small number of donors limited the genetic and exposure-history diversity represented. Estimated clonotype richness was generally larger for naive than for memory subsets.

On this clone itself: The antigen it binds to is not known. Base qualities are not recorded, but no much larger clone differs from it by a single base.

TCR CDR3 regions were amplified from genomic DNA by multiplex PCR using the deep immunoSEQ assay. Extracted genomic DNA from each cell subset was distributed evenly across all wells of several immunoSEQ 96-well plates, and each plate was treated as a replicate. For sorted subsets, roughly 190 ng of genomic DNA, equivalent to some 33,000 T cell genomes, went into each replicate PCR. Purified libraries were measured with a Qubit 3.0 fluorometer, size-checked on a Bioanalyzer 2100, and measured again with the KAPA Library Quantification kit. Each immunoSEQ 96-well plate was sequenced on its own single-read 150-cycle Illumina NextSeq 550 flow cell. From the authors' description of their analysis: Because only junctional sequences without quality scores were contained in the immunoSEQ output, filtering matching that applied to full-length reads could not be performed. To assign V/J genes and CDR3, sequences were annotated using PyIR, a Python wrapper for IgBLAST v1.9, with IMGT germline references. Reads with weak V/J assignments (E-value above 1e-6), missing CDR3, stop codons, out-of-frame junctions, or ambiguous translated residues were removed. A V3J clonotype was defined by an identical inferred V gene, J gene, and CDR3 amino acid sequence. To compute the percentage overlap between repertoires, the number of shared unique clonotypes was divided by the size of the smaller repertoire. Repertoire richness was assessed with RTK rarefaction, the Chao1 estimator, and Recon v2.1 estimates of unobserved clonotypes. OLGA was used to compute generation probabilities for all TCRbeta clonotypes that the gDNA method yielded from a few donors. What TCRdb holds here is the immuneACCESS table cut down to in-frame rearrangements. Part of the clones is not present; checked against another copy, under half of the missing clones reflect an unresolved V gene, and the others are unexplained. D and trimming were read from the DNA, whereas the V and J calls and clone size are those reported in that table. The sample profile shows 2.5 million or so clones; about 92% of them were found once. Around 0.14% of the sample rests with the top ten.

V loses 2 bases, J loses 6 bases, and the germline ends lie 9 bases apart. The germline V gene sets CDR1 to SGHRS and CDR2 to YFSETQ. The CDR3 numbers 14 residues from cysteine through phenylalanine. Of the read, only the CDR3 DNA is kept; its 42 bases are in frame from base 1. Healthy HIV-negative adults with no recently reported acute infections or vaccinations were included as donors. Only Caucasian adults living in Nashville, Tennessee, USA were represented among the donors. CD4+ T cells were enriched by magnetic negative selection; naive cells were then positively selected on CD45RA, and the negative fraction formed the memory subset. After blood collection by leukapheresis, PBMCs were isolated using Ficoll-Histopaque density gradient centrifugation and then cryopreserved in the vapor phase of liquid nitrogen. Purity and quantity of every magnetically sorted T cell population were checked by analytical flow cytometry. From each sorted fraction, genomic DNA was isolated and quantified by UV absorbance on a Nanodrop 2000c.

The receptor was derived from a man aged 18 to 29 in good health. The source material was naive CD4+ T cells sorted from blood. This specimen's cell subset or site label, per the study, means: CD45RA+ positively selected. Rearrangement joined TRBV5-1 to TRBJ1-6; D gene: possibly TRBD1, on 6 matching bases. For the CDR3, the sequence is CASSFGTSNSPLHF. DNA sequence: TGCGCCAGCAGCTTCGGGACAAGTAATTCACCCCTCCACTTT.